Given below is one T cell receptor (beta chain) in context. Its antigen is as yet unknown. The source of the sample is a study of T cell responses to AZD1222 COVID-19 vaccine. The protocol was immunoSEQ multiplex PCR, while the TCRdb copy is restricted to in-frame clones and leaves out a portion. The sample holds more than 85,000 clones, almost 80% seen once. Study observations and caveats: Unmutated variant regions are reportedly the target of nearly half of TCRs that are spike-specific. The sample set comprised mostly white British donors with more females, and clonal diversity was possibly underestimated. Spike-specific TCR breadth rose after two AZD1222 doses, and depth rose as well.

This sequence was found in an adult in good health. The sample in question was peripheral blood, obtained on day 0 of AZD1222 vaccination.

The CDR3 DNA sequence: TGTGCCAGCAGATACCCGGGGGGGGCCTACGAGCAGTACTTC. It specifies CASRYPGGAYEQYF. The chain combines TRBV28 with TRBJ2-7; 8 bases line up with TRBD2. The CDR3 runs to 14 residues. Germline values: CDR1 MDHEN, CDR2 SYDVKM. Trimming removed 6 bases from V and 2 bases from J; junction bases left unmatched: 6.